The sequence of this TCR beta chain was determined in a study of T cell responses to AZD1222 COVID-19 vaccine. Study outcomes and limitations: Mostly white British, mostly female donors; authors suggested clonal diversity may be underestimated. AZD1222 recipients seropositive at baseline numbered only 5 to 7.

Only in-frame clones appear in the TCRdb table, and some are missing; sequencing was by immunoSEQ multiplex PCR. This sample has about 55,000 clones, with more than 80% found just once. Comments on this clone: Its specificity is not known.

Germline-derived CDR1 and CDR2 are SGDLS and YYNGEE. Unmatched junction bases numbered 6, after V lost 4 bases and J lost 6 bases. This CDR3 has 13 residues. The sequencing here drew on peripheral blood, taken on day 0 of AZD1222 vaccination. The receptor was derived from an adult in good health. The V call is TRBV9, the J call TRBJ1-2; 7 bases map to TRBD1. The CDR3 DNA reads TGTGCCAGCAGCCCACAGGGGAGTGATGGCTACACCTTC. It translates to CASSPQGSDGYTF.